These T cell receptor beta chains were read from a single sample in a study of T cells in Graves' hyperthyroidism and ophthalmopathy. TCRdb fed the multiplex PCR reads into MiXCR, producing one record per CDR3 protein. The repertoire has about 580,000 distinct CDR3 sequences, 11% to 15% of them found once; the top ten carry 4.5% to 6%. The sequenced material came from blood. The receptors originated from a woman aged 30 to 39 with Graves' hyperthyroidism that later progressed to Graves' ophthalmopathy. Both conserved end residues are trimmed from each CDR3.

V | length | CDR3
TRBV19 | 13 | ASSMWGSSYNEQF
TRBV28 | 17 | ASSPGQGGFTSSYNEQF
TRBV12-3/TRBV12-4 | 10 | ASSLWRYGYT
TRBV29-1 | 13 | SVGGLAGLPSEQF
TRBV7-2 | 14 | ASSPPASGGNTEAF
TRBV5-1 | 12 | ASSMEPMGEKLF
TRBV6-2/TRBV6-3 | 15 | ASTPHLAASSYNEQF
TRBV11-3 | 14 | ASSLGVWGETDTQY
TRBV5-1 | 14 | ASSLRFGRDRNEQF
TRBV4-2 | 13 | ASSQARDSNQPQH
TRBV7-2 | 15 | ASSTSPAENSYNEQF
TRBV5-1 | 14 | ASSSDPGQGSFGYT
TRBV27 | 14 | ASSSTGMVENTEAF
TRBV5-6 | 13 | ASSGGTSNLNEQF
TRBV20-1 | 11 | SARPIQNTEAF
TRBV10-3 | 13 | GPDRGIAGTGELF
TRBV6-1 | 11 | ASSERGETEAF
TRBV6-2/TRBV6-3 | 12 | ASSYRLGQETQY
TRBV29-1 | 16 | SVEDVRDRGSGANVLT
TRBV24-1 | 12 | ATSDFQGTDTQY
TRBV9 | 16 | ASSVDGGGEANTGELF
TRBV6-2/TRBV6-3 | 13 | ASSYSMGGFAEAF
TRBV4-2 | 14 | ASSQVTDTINYEQY
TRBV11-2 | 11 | ASSLGVADTQY
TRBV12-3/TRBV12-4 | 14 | ASRPSGLQYQETQY
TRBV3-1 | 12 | ASSQDTVARQLF
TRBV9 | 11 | ASSVDYGNTIY
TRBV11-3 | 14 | ASSFLAGGVTDTQY
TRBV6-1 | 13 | ASSGRALLTDTQY
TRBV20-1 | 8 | SAAGYGYT
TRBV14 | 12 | ASSRGGPDTEAF
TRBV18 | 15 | ASSSLTGSPGANVLT
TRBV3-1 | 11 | ASSPLFGNEQF
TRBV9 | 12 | ASSPGGWGETQY
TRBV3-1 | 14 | ASSHAGTGMGTEAF
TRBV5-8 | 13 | ASSTGTGSNQPQH
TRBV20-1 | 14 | SASGPDSGGAYEQY
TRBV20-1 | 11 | SARAANTGELF
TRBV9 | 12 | ASSVGGRGAPLH
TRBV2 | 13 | AGSDSDRAGSPLH
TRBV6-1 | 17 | ASIDQWTASIESTDTQY
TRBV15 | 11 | ATSRAGYAEAF
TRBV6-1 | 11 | ASAPVSNQPQH
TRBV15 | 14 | ATSHKGLADYYEQY
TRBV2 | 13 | ASRVAGGGAETQY
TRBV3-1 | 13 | ASSQDAAGVSEQY
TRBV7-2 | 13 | ASSARGSLPYGYT
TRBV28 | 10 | ASEDLGGGYT
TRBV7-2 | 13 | ASSLVIGGEWPQH
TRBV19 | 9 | ASPFTGELF
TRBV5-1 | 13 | ASSETTGGRTEAF